These 32 T cell receptor beta chains share one sample of origin, sequenced in a study of cytomegalovirus exposure and HLA in healthy donors. In the PCR, 60 Vbeta and 13 Jbeta primers were used. Sequencing was performed with immunoSEQ multiplex PCR; in TCRdb, only in-frame clones are kept and a portion is missing. The data hold fewer than 200,000 clones, with roughly 80% observed a single time. Sequenced sample: PBMCs. The receptors were gathered from a man aged 60 to 69 in good health and CMV-seronegative.

V is TRBV7-3 and J is TRBJ1-2; a possible D gene is TRBD1 (5 bases). Germline V lookup: CDR1 SGHTA, CDR2 FQGTGA. V was trimmed by 5 bases and J by 5 bases, leaving 12 bases between them. The CDR3 covers 13 residues. CDR3 residues: CASSVQVGYGYTF. DNA for the CDR3: TGTGCCAGCAGCGTACAGGTCGGGTATGGCTACACCTTC.

This clone showed up just once. The chain couples TRBV18 to TRBJ2-1, with 13 bases matching TRBD2. CDR1 and CDR2 from the germline V gene are KGHSH and LQKENI. CDR3 length: 17 amino acids. The V gene end was trimmed by 3 bases and the J gene end by 9 bases; junction bases not matched to a gene: 11. The DNA for the CDR3 is TGTGCCAGCTCACCGGAACCGGGACTAGCGGGAATGTGTGAGCAGTTCTTC. This sequence encodes CASSPEPGLAGMCEQFF.

J is TRBJ1-1 and V is TRBV30, with a possible D match to TRBD1 (5 bases). V gave up 1 base and J gave up 8 bases, with 11 bases separating them. The CDR3 covers 12 residues. The V gene's germline CDR1 is GTSNPN and CDR2 SVGIG (reference sequence). This CDR3 is CAWSGTGQEAFF. The CDR3 DNA reads as TGTGCCTGGAGTGGTACAGGTCAAGAAGCTTTCTTT.

The chain has TRBV29-1 and TRBJ1-2; a possible D gene is TRBD1 (6 bases). V was cut by 4 bases and J by 5 bases, with 11 bases left in between. Germline CDR1 and CDR2: SQVTM and ANQGSEA. The CDR3 contains 12 residues. CDR3: CSVGHRDYGYTF. The DNA for the CDR3 is TGCAGCGTTGGCCACAGGGATTATGGCTACACCTTC.

J is TRBJ1-2 and V is TRBV5-6; 9 bases align to TRBD1. This CDR3 contains 14 residues. From germline, CDR1 is SGHDT and CDR2 YYEEEE. V shed 4 bases and J 5 bases; nucleotides not matched to a gene: 6. CDR3 coding DNA: TGTGCCAGCAGCCCGGGACAGGGTATTTATGGCTACACCTTC. Protein: CASSPGQGIYGYTF.

The chain uses TRBV2 and TRBJ2-5, with 7 bases fitting TRBD1. Looked up from germline, CDR1 is SNHLY and CDR2 is FYNNEI. The CDR3 is 14 residues long. Unmatched junction bases numbered 5, after V lost 6 bases and J lost 1 base. In DNA, the CDR3 is TGTGCCAGCAGGGAAAGACAGGGCCAAGAGACCCAGTACTTC. It translates to CASRERQGQETQYF.

The chain is built from TRBV7-9 and TRBJ2-7; D unresolved. This CDR3 is 12 amino acids long. Trimming pared 4 bases from V and 7 bases from J, leaving 11 bases between. CDR1 and CDR2 from the germline V gene are SEHNR and FQNEAQ (reference sequence). The CDR3 protein is CASSSPGWEQYF. The CDR3 DNA is TGTGCCAGCAGCTCCCCAGGCTGGGAGCAGTACTTC.

The chain carries TRBV27 and TRBJ2-3; the match to TRBD2 covers 9 bases. Germline V gene lookup returns CDR1 MNHEY and CDR2 SMNVEV (reference sequence). The CDR3 consists of 18 residues. Trimming removed 6 bases from V and 1 base from J; junction bases left unmatched: 14. CDR3 sequence (DNA): TGTGCCAGCAGACCCCTATTTAGCGGGAGTGTCGGCACAGATACGCAGTATTTT. Translating it yields CASRPLFSGSVGTDTQYF.

This chain's CDR3 is CASSPTASQGYGYTF. The CDR3 nucleotides are TGTGCCAGCAGCCCAACTGCGTCACAGGGGTATGGCTACACCTTC. The chain employs TRBV5-4 and TRBJ1-2; TRBD1 agrees at 7 bases. CDR3 length: 15 residues. The ends lost 4 bases at V and 5 bases at J; junction bases unmatched: 11. Germline V lookup: CDR1 SGHNT, CDR2 YYREEE (reference sequence).

The V gene is TRBV5-1, the J gene TRBJ2-1; the match to TRBD2 covers 11 bases. V dropped 0 bases and J dropped 1; count of bases not matched to a gene: 6. The CDR3 contains 18 residues. Germline lookup yields CDR1 SGHRS and CDR2 YFSETQ. The CDR3 coding sequence is TGCGCCAGCAGCTTGGTACTGGCTAGCGGGGGGTCCTACAATGAGCAGTTCTTC. It encodes CASSLVLASGGSYNEQFF.

The gene calls are TRBV5-1 and TRBJ2-2; no reliable D call. The CDR3 is 15 residues long. V gave up 2 bases and J gave up 0 bases, with 8 bases separating them. CDR1 is SGHRS and CDR2 is YFSETQ in the germline V gene. The CDR3 region has the DNA TGCGCCAGCAGCTTACTCGACACGAACACCGGGGAGCTGTTTTTT. As protein: CASSLLDTNTGELFF.

The rearrangement joins TRBV7-8 to TRBJ1-5, with a tentative D call TRBD1 (6 bases). Germline CDR1 SGHVS, CDR2 FQNEAQ. This CDR3 is 15 amino acids long. The ends were cut back, 5 bases at V and 4 bases at J, with 15 bases in the middle. The CDR3 DNA is TGTGCCAGCAGCGCGGACAGTCTCCAAAATCAGCCCCAGCATTTT. Translating gives CASSADSLQNQPQHF. Variable domain in full (rest from reference TRBV7-8 and TRBJ1-5): GAGVSQSPRYKVAKRGQDVALRCDPISGHVSLFWYQQALGQGPEFLTYFQNEAQLDKSGLPSDRFFAERPEGSVSTLKIQRTQQEDSAVYLCASSADSLQNQPQHFGDGTRLSIL.

This rearrangement joins TRBV1 to TRBJ2-1; the D call in the table, TRBD2, was not verified against the DNA. TRBV1 counts as a pseudogene. The CDR3 length is 13 residues. Written as DNA, the CDR3 is TGCACCAGAGCACCTAATAAAGTCAATGAGCAGTTCTTC. It yields the protein CTRAPNKVNEQFF.

V is TRBV7-2 and J is TRBJ1-5, with no clear D. Germline lookup yields CDR1 SGHTA and CDR2 FQGNSA. V shed 2 bases and J shed 6 bases, with 14 bases lying between them. CDR3 size: 15 residues. The CDR3 region has the DNA TGTGCCAGCAGCTTACTCCGCCAGGTCGGTCAGCCCCAGCATTTT. Its protein product is CASSLLRQVGQPQHF.

This chain connects TRBV5-8 to TRBJ1-2, with a tentative D call TRBD1 (5 bases). This CDR3 has 14 amino acids. Germline assignment: CDR1 SGHTS and CDR2 YDEGEE. Trimming left V 4 bases short and J 6 bases short, with 16 bases between. CDR3 nucleotide sequence: TGTGCCAGCAGCCATAAAGACAGTATCAATGGCTACACCTTC. Protein: CASSHKDSINGYTF.

This chain links TRBV28 with TRBJ2-7; the D is unclear. V was trimmed by 7 bases and J by 4 bases, leaving 8 bases between them. This CDR3 has 11 residues. Per the germline V gene, CDR1 is MDHEN and CDR2 is SYDVKM. CDR3 sequence reads: CASTSTYEQYF. CDR3 coding DNA: TGTGCCAGCACCTCAACATACGAGCAGTACTTC.

The rearrangement links TRBV7-6 to TRBJ2-5, with TRBD1 identical over 7 bases. From germline, CDR1 is SGHVS and CDR2 FNYEAQ. The V and J ends lost 1 base and 5 bases, in that order; junction bases with no gene match: 10. The CDR3 runs to 16 residues. CDR3 sequence: CASSLVIQGSGETQYF. The CDR3 DNA reads TGTGCCAGCAGCTTAGTGATACAGGGGAGTGGGGAGACCCAGTACTTC. Full variable domain (rest looked up from reference TRBV7-6 and TRBJ2-5): GAGVSQSPRYKVTKRGQDVALRCDPISGHVSLYWYRQALGQGPEFLTYFNYEAQQDKSGLPNDRFSAERPEGSISTLTIQRTEQRDSAMYRCASSLVIQGSGETQYFGPGTRLLVL.

The chain employs TRBV18 and TRBJ1-2, with TRBD1 identical over 7 bases. Trimming removed 2 bases from V and 4 bases from J; junction bases left unmatched: 10. Looked up from germline, CDR1 is KGHSH and CDR2 is LQKENI. The CDR3 consists of 16 residues. Here the CDR3 reads CASSPNNRGSAYGYTF. For the CDR3, the DNA is TGTGCCAGCTCACCAAATAACAGGGGAAGTGCCTATGGCTACACCTTC.

V and J are TRBV6-1 and TRBJ2-7, with 15 bases that match TRBD2. From germline, CDR1 is MNHNS and CDR2 SASEGT. This CDR3 comprises 17 residues. V trimming: 3 bases; J trimming: 3 bases; junction bases outside the gene matches: 6. DNA for the CDR3: TGTGCCAGCAGTGAGGGGACTAGCGGGAGGAATTACTACGAGCAGTACTTC. Protein: CASSEGTSGRNYYEQYF.

The chain is built from TRBV30 and TRBJ1-3, with D unclear. This CDR3 is built from 12 residues. Germline CDR1 reads GTSNPN; CDR2 reads SVGIG (reference sequence). With 4 bases removed from V and 7 bases from J, the gap between germline ends came to 11 bases. DNA for the CDR3: TGTGCCTGGATTTCATCCGGTAACACCATATATTTT. Protein product: CAWISSGNTIYF. The full variable domain, rest sourced from reference TRBV30 and TRBJ1-3, is SQTIHQWPATLVQPVGSPLSLECTVEGTSNPNLYWYRQAAGRGLQLLFYSVGIGQISSEVPQNLSASRPQDRQFILSSKKLLLSDSGFYLCAWISSGNTIYFGEGSWLTVV.

The chain combines TRBV6-1 with TRBJ2-7; 11 bases align to TRBD1. The CDR3 runs to 14 residues. The germline gives CDR1 MNHNS, CDR2 SASEGT. With 7 bases clipped from V and 2 bases from J, the junction kept 4 bases outside the gene matches. CDR3 coding DNA: TGTGCCAGCACCGGACAGGGGGCCGCCTACGAGCAGTACTTC. The encoded protein is CASTGQGAAYEQYF.

The chain couples TRBV6-5 to TRBJ2-5; tentative D call: TRBD1 (6 bases). The J call may be mistaken, given a closer DNA end match to TRBJ2-7. Germline CDR1 reads MNHEY; CDR2 reads SVGAGI. The CDR3 has 14 amino acids. CDR3 coding DNA: TGTGCCAGCAGCACCGGGGACACCGTGTACGAGCAGTACTTC. Protein product: CASSTGDTVYEQYF.

The V call is TRBV6-1, the J call TRBJ1-5; D gene unclear. The CDR3 extends over 17 amino acids. V was trimmed by 4 bases and J by 5 bases, leaving 21 bases between them. Germline V gene sequence: CDR1 MNHNS, CDR2 SASEGT. The CDR3 DNA reads as TGTGCCAGCAGTGCGTTTCCGATTGCGACACAATATCAGCCCCAGCATTTT. This translates into CASSAFPIATQYQPQHF.

The V call is TRBV5-4, the J call TRBJ2-1, with D tentatively TRBD2 (6 bases). Germline loops: CDR1 SGHNT, CDR2 YYREEE (reference sequence). The CDR3 contains 18 residues. Deletions cut 0 bases from V and 0 bases from J, with 16 bases between. The DNA of the CDR3 is TGTGCCAGCAGCTTGGCCCGGCGGGGCCGGAGCTCCTACAATGAGCAGTTCTTC. It specifies CASSLARRGRSSYNEQFF.

This clone was counted a single time. The chain has TRBV5-6 and TRBJ1-1; no reliable D call. Deletions cut 1 base from V and 6 bases from J, with 13 bases between. The CDR3 contains 14 residues. Germline V gives CDR1 SGHDT, CDR2 YYEEEE. CDR3 in DNA: TGTGCCAGCAGCTTGTTGCGGATGAAACCTGAAGCTTTCTTT. Protein product: CASSLLRMKPEAFF. Variable domain in full (rest from reference TRBV5-6 and TRBJ1-1): DAGVTQSPTHLIKTRGQQVTLRCSPKSGHDTVSWYQQALGQGPQFIFQYYEEEERQRGNFPDRFSGHQFPNYSSELNVNALLLGDSALYLCASSLLRMKPEAFFGQGTRLTVV.

The V call is TRBV27, the J call TRBJ2-5; D call uncertain. CDR1 is MNHEY, CDR2 SMNVEV, per germline (reference sequence). Trimming took off 4 bases at V and 4 bases at J, with 10 bases between the two ends. The CDR3 runs 13 residues. DNA for the CDR3: TGTGCCAGCAGTTATCTAGTGGGAGAGACCCAGTACTTC. Translating it yields CASSYLVGETQYF.

The chain carries TRBV7-3 and TRBJ2-2; D gene ambiguous. Trimming pared 5 bases from V and 5 bases from J, leaving 12 bases between. CDR3 size: 14 residues. Germline V gene lookup returns CDR1 SGHTA and CDR2 FQGTGA. The CDR3 region is CASSKDSRTGELFF. The CDR3 coding sequence is TGTGCCAGCAGCAAAGATAGCAGAACCGGGGAGCTGTTTTTT.

The V and J genes are TRBV19 and TRBJ1-1; D may be TRBD1 (5 bases). Germline V gene sequence: CDR1 LNHDA, CDR2 SQIVND (reference sequence). V was clipped by 7 bases and J by 7 bases, with 19 bases between them. The CDR3 runs 14 residues. CDR3: CASTYSGGDCEAFF. As DNA, the CDR3 is TGTGCCAGTACCTACTCTGGGGGGGACTGTGAAGCTTTCTTT.

This chain uses TRBV10-3 with TRBJ1-2; weak D call: TRBD1 (6 bases). V lost 6 bases and J 2 bases, leaving 19 bases between the germline ends. The CDR3 runs to 16 residues. Germline values: CDR1 ENHRY, CDR2 SYGVKD. CDR3 nucleotide sequence: TGTGCCATCAGCGACGCAAGGACAGCCGGCAACTATGGCTACACCTTC. It specifies CAISDARTAGNYGYTF.

The J gene is TRBJ2-7, the V gene TRBV21-1; TRBD2 is the table's D call and was not checked against the DNA. TRBV21-1 is deemed a pseudogene. The CDR3 has 17 amino acids. The CDR3 protein is CASSKFPRGWQRGEQYF. The CDR3 nucleotides are TGTGCCAGCAGCAAATTCCCTAGAGGGTGGCAGCGGGGCGAGCAGTACTTC.

This chain links TRBV5-6 with TRBJ1-2; the D is unclear. The CDR3 length is 15 residues. The germline gives CDR1 SGHDT, CDR2 YYEEEE. The V gene lost 6 bases and the J gene lost 7 bases, with 22 bases spanning the gap. CDR3 residues: CASTRNGVWLLGYTF. The CDR3 DNA is TGTGCCAGCACCCGAAACGGGGTTTGGTTGCTTGGCTACACCTTC.

The J gene is TRBJ1-1, the V gene TRBV10-3; D remains unclear. V was cut by 3 bases and J by 1 base, with 3 bases left in between. The CDR3 length is 12 residues. In germline, CDR1 is ENHRY, CDR2 SYGVKD. In DNA form, the CDR3 reads TGTGCCATCAGTGACAAGAACACTGAAGCTTTCTTT. The encoded protein is CAISDKNTEAFF.